This is a list of T cell receptor beta chains from one sample in a study of T cell repertoires in ileal Crohn's disease. TCRdb keeps only in-frame clones here, not all; method: immunoSEQ multiplex PCR. The table lists more than 11,000 clones, roughly 80% of them singletons. Sequenced sample: ileal tissue. All receptors derive from an adult with Crohn's disease. Both conserved end residues are part of each CDR3. A D gene is named only where the DNA matches it firmly. The size entry is marked missing in some rows and otherwise reads once, few, many or a size class.

TRBV11-2	-	-	TRBJ1-6	CASSLSRGSPLHF	TGTGCCAGCAGCTTGTCCCGAGGTTCACCCCTCCACTTT
TRBV5-5	-	once	TRBJ2-2	CASSLVVDSTGELFF	TGTGCCAGCAGCTTGGTGGTAGATTCGACCGGGGAGCTGTTTTTT
TRBV11-2	TRBD1	-	TRBJ1-2	CASSPRQGYGYTF	TGTGCCAGCAGCCCGAGACAGGGGTATGGCTACACCTTC
TRBV30	TRBD2	-	TRBJ2-3	CARGSGDSDTQYF	TGTGCCCGGGGTAGCGGGGACTCAGATACGCAGTATTTT
TRBV10-2	TRBD1	-	TRBJ1-1	CASSGTGGVVAFF	TGCGCCAGCAGTGGAACAGGGGGCGTTGTAGCTTTCTTT
TRBV5-8	-	-	TRBJ1-2	CASSLDGSHF	TGTGCCAGCAGCTTGGACGGCTCGCACTTC
TRBV5-4	-	-	TRBJ2-7	CASSLTGAYEQYF	TGTGCCAGCAGCTTGACAGGTGCCTACGAGCAGTACTTC
TRBV7-9	-	-	TRBJ2-3	CASSLPTSTDTQYF	TGTGCCAGCAGCTTGCCGACAAGCACAGATACGCAGTATTTT
TRBV10-2	TRBD2	-	TRBJ2-1	CASRAAGTSGYEQFF	TGCGCCAGCAGAGCAGCCGGGACTAGCGGCTATGAGCAGTTCTTC
TRBV7-9	-	once	TRBJ1-1	CASSSPRESTEAFF	TGTGCCAGCAGCTCGCCGAGGGAGAGCACTGAAGCTTTCTTT
TRBV25-1	-	-	TRBJ1-5	CASSDSIGQPQHF	TGTGCCAGCAGTGACAGTATTGGGCAGCCCCAGCATTTT
TRBV6-1	-	-	TRBJ1-6	CASTAEGSSPLHF	TGTGCCAGCACGGCCGAGGGAAGTTCACCCCTCCACTTT
TRBV5-6	-	-	TRBJ1-2	CASRQDRFYGYTF	TGTGCCAGCAGACAAGACAGGTTTTATGGCTACACCTTC
TRBV29-1	TRBD1	-	TRBJ1-1	CSAPGQGNTEAFF	TGCAGCGCTCCGGGACAGGGGAACACTGAAGCTTTCTTT
TRBV6-1	-	-	TRBJ1-5	CASSESLGGNQPQHF	TGTGCCAGCAGTGAATCATTGGGTGGCAATCAGCCCCAGCATTTT
TRBV11-3	TRBD1	-	TRBJ2-3	CASSLRGLDTQYF	TGTGCCAGCAGCCTTAGGGGGCTAGATACGCAGTATTTT
TRBV5-6	-	-	TRBJ2-5	CASSLTGLTQETQYF	TGTGCCAGCAGCTTGACAGGGCTCACCCAAGAGACCCAGTACTTC
TRBV9	-	-	TRBJ2-2	CASRRGNGELFF	TGTGCCAGCAGGCGAGGGAACGGGGAGCTGTTTTTT
TRBV6-1	TRBD2	-	TRBJ2-7	CASKQGAGVSYEQYF	TGTGCCAGCAAACAAGGGGCGGGGGTTTCCTACGAGCAGTACTTC
TRBV7-2	-	-	TRBJ1-4	CASSPGGGDEKLFF	TGTGCCAGCAGCCCCGGGGGAGGGGATGAAAAACTGTTTTTT
TRBV7-3	-	few	TRBJ2-7	CASSLRRQSYEQYF	TGTGCCAGCAGCCTGCGTCGACAATCCTACGAGCAGTACTTC
TRBV19	-	few	TRBJ2-7	CASSIRDAYEQYF	TGTGCCAGTAGTATCCGGGACGCCTACGAGCAGTACTTC
TRBV7-3	-	-	TRBJ1-2	CASSLTPVGGYTF	TGTGCCAGCAGCTTAACCCCCGTCGGGGGCTACACCTTC
TRBV7-9	-	-	TRBJ1-4	CAYLRYPREKLFF	TGTGCCTACCTTAGATACCCCCGGGAAAAACTGTTTTTT
TRBV27	-	-	TRBJ1-2	CASSLSRGGPRGYTF	TGTGCCAGCAGTTTATCGAGGGGGGGGCCTCGTGGCTACACCTTC
TRBV4-1	-	-	TRBJ1-2	CASSQARAQGYGYTF	TGCGCCAGCAGCCAAGCCAGGGCCCAGGGCTATGGCTACACCTTC
TRBV6-6	-	-	TRBJ1-2	CASSRSGTTGGYTF	TGTGCCAGCAGTCGATCCGGGACCACCGGGGGCTACACCTTC
TRBV15	-	-	TRBJ2-7	CATSSGKSYEQYF	TGTGCCACCAGCTCGGGCAAGAGCTACGAGCAGTACTTC
TRBV5-5	-	-	TRBJ1-2	CASSLQSAGSLGGYGYTF	TGTGCCAGCAGCTTGCAGTCTGCAGGCTCCCTGGGGGGGTATGGCTACACCTTC
TRBV5-1	-	-	TRBJ1-1	CASSSSGEGNTEAFF	TGCGCCAGCAGCTCATCAGGGGAGGGGAACACTGAAGCTTTCTTT